The rows below give T cell receptor beta chains drawn from one sample of a study of cytomegalovirus exposure and HLA in healthy donors. The assay was immunoSEQ multiplex PCR, and TCRdb's table has in-frame clones only and misses some. This table holds under 140,000 clones, less than 85% found once. Source material: PBMCs. Receptors were obtained from a man under 40 in good health and CMV-seropositive. The CDR3 runs from the conserved cysteine through the conserved F or W. D genes are given only for firm matches. Part of the rows lack a size; the others show once, few, many or a class for expanded clones.

cdr3_aa: CASSPPPGELFF
cdr3_nt: TGTGCCAGCAGCCCTCCCCCCGGGGAGCTGTTTTTT
clone_size: -
j_call: TRBJ2-2
v_call: TRBV7-9
d_call: -

cdr3_aa: CASSKTSGASSYNEQFF
cdr3_nt: TGTGCCAGCAGCAAGACTAGCGGGGCTAGCTCCTACAATGAGCAGTTCTTC
clone_size: -
j_call: TRBJ2-1
v_call: TRBV5-4
d_call: TRBD2

cdr3_aa: CASTPTLAGGYNEQFF
cdr3_nt: TGCGCCAGCACCCCGACGCTAGCGGGGGGGTACAATGAGCAGTTCTTC
clone_size: -
j_call: TRBJ2-1
v_call: TRBV5-1
d_call: TRBD2

cdr3_aa: CASNHNRGREAFF
cdr3_nt: TGTGCCAGTAACCATAACAGGGGCCGTGAAGCTTTCTTT
clone_size: -
j_call: TRBJ1-1
v_call: TRBV19
d_call: TRBD1

cdr3_aa: CASSLGLPSEQYF
cdr3_nt: TGTGCCAGCAGCTTGGGGCTCCCTTCCGAGCAGTACTTC
clone_size: -
j_call: TRBJ2-7
v_call: TRBV11-2
d_call: -

cdr3_aa: CASSVDDSWTGAYEQYF
cdr3_nt: TGTGCCAGCAGCGTAGATGATTCTTGGACAGGGGCCTACGAGCAGTACTTC
clone_size: -
j_call: TRBJ2-7
v_call: TRBV9
d_call: TRBD1

cdr3_aa: CASSLAIYNEQFF
cdr3_nt: TGTGCCAGCAGCTTAGCCATCTACAATGAGCAGTTCTTC
clone_size: -
j_call: TRBJ2-1
v_call: TRBV11-2
d_call: -

cdr3_aa: CASGDGQGSYNEQFF
cdr3_nt: TGTGCTAGTGGCGACGGACAGGGATCCTACAATGAGCAGTTCTTC
clone_size: -
j_call: TRBJ2-1
v_call: TRBV12-5
d_call: TRBD1

cdr3_aa: CASSLMRGTSGSGEQYF
cdr3_nt: TGTGCCAGCAGCTTAATGCGGGGGACTAGCGGTTCCGGCGAGCAGTACTTC
clone_size: -
j_call: TRBJ2-7
v_call: TRBV7-8
d_call: TRBD2

cdr3_aa: CASSHPFLVASGGICADTQYF
cdr3_nt: TGCGCCAGCAGTCACCCGTTTCTGGTGGCTAGCGGGGGGATTTGCGCAGATACGCAGTATTTT
clone_size: -
j_call: TRBJ2-3
v_call: TRBV23-1
d_call: TRBD2

cdr3_aa: CASSAQVLNTEAFF
cdr3_nt: TGTGCCAGCAGCGCGCAGGTCTTGAACACTGAAGCTTTCTTT
clone_size: -
j_call: TRBJ1-1
v_call: TRBV7-2
d_call: -

cdr3_aa: CASLGLQGYEQYF
cdr3_nt: TGTGCCAGCCTGGGCCTCCAGGGCTACGAGCAGTACTTC
clone_size: -
j_call: TRBJ2-7
v_call: TRBV28
d_call: -

cdr3_aa: CASIGAPLSLNTGELFF
cdr3_nt: TGTGCCAGCATTGGGGCCCCTCTGTCTTTGAACACCGGGGAGCTGTTTTTT
clone_size: -
j_call: TRBJ2-2
v_call: TRBV2
d_call: -

cdr3_aa: CASSTSGGSGANVLTF
cdr3_nt: TGTGCCAGCAGCACCTCGGGTGGCTCTGGGGCCAACGTCCTGACTTTC
clone_size: -
j_call: TRBJ2-6
v_call: TRBV9
d_call: -

cdr3_aa: CATSRDGPPSGNTIYF
cdr3_nt: TGTGCCACCAGCAGAGACGGTCCTCCCTCTGGAAACACCATATATTTT
clone_size: -
j_call: TRBJ1-3
v_call: TRBV15
d_call: -

cdr3_aa: CASSYSERGGYEQYF
cdr3_nt: TGTGCCAGCAGTTACTCTGAGCGGGGTGGCTACGAGCAGTACTTC
clone_size: few
j_call: TRBJ2-7
v_call: TRBV6-5
d_call: TRBD2

cdr3_aa: CAIRTFTGQGEGGELFF
cdr3_nt: TGTGCCATCAGAACTTTTACCGGACAGGGGGAGGGCGGGGAGCTGTTTTTT
clone_size: -
j_call: TRBJ2-2
v_call: TRBV10-3
d_call: TRBD1

cdr3_aa: CASSPGLNSNQPQHF
cdr3_nt: TGTGCCAGCAGCCCGGGACTGAATAGCAATCAGCCCCAGCATTTT
clone_size: -
j_call: TRBJ1-5
v_call: TRBV7-2
d_call: -

cdr3_aa: CASPAQGDVFTEAFF
cdr3_nt: TGTGCCAGCCCCGCGCAGGGTGATGTGTTCACTGAAGCTTTCTTT
clone_size: -
j_call: TRBJ1-1
v_call: TRBV28
d_call: -

cdr3_aa: CASSPGLADSYEQYF
cdr3_nt: TGTGCCAGCTCACCGGGACTAGCGGATTCCTACGAGCAGTACTTC
clone_size: -
j_call: TRBJ2-7
v_call: TRBV18
d_call: TRBD2

cdr3_aa: CASRRGGYEQYF
cdr3_nt: TGTGCCAGCAGGAGGGGGGGCTACGAGCAGTACTTC
clone_size: once
j_call: TRBJ2-7
v_call: TRBV7-8
d_call: -

cdr3_aa: CASSLQGTATDTQYF
cdr3_nt: TGTGCCAGCAGCTTACAGGGGACAGCCACAGATACGCAGTATTTT
clone_size: -
j_call: TRBJ2-3
v_call: TRBV11-2
d_call: TRBD1

cdr3_aa: CATTPGQGLSPLHF
cdr3_nt: TGTGCCACTACACCGGGACAGGGGCTTTCACCCCTCCACTTT
clone_size: -
j_call: TRBJ1-6
v_call: TRBV15
d_call: TRBD1

cdr3_aa: CASSRGTGTEAFF
cdr3_nt: TGTGCCAGCAGCCGAGGGACAGGCACTGAAGCTTTCTTT
clone_size: -
j_call: TRBJ1-1
v_call: TRBV7-6
d_call: TRBD1

cdr3_aa: CASRRDTHNYGYTF
cdr3_nt: TGTGCCAGCAGAAGGGACACTCATAACTATGGCTACACCTTC
clone_size: -
j_call: TRBJ1-2
v_call: TRBV11-2
d_call: -

cdr3_aa: CASSDRERSPGANVLTF
cdr3_nt: TGTGCCAGCAGCGACAGGGAAAGGTCACCTGGGGCCAACGTCCTGACTTTC
clone_size: -
j_call: TRBJ2-6
v_call: TRBV28
d_call: TRBD1

cdr3_aa: CASKIGGASYEQYF
cdr3_nt: TGTGCCAGTAAGATTGGTGGGGCCTCCTACGAGCAGTACTTC
clone_size: -
j_call: TRBJ2-7
v_call: TRBV19
d_call: -

cdr3_aa: CASSYGGQGGFGELFF
cdr3_nt: TGTGCCAGCAGTTACGGTGGGCAGGGCGGTTTCGGGGAGCTGTTTTTT
clone_size: -
j_call: TRBJ2-2
v_call: TRBV6-5
d_call: -

cdr3_aa: CASSLYDGGPEKLFF
cdr3_nt: TGTGCCAGCAGTTTATACGACGGAGGACCCGAAAAACTGTTTTTT
clone_size: -
j_call: TRBJ1-4
v_call: TRBV27
d_call: -

cdr3_aa: CASSQPGWLSGGSNEQFF
cdr3_nt: TGCGCCAGCAGTCAACCCGGGTGGCTATCTGGGGGGTCGAATGAGCAGTTCTTC
clone_size: -
j_call: TRBJ2-1
v_call: TRBV23-1
d_call: -

cdr3_aa: CATSQAGASWETQYF
cdr3_nt: TGTGCCACCAGTCAAGCGGGGGCTAGTTGGGAGACCCAGTACTTC
clone_size: -
j_call: TRBJ2-5
v_call: TRBV19
d_call: TRBD2

cdr3_aa: CASSPRTDSLRGYTF
cdr3_nt: TGTGCCAGCAGCCCCCGGACGGACAGCCTCAGGGGCTACACCTTC
clone_size: few
j_call: TRBJ1-2
v_call: TRBV7-9
d_call: -

cdr3_aa: CASSFSGDSYNEQFF
cdr3_nt: TGTGCCAGCAGTTTCAGCGGGGACTCCTACAATGAGCAGTTCTTC
clone_size: few
j_call: TRBJ2-1
v_call: TRBV6-4
d_call: TRBD2

cdr3_aa: CASSPNQSPETQYF
cdr3_nt: TGCGCCAGCAGCCCCAACCAGTCCCCGGAGACCCAGTACTTC
clone_size: -
j_call: TRBJ2-5
v_call: TRBV5-1
d_call: -

cdr3_aa: CASSPGQTNQPQHF
cdr3_nt: TGCGCCAGCAGCCCCGGACAGACCAATCAGCCCCAGCATTTT
clone_size: -
j_call: TRBJ1-5
v_call: TRBV4-1
d_call: -

cdr3_aa: CASSRGDPYGYTF
cdr3_nt: TGTGCCAGCAGCCGAGGAGACCCGTATGGCTACACCTTC
clone_size: -
j_call: TRBJ1-2
v_call: TRBV7-9
d_call: -

cdr3_aa: CASSEAGLGETQYF
cdr3_nt: TGTGCCAGCAGTGAGGCGGGGCTCGGAGAGACCCAGTACTTC
clone_size: -
j_call: TRBJ2-5
v_call: TRBV6-1
d_call: -

cdr3_aa: CASSGGNRAPGYTF
cdr3_nt: TGTGCCAGCAGCGGGGGCAACAGGGCCCCTGGCTACACCTTC
clone_size: -
j_call: TRBJ1-2
v_call: TRBV5-4
d_call: -

cdr3_aa: CASSLTGGLYNEQFF
cdr3_nt: TGCGCCAGCAGCCTCACGGGGGGCTTATACAATGAGCAGTTCTTC
clone_size: -
j_call: TRBJ2-1
v_call: TRBV4-1
d_call: -

cdr3_aa: CASSNQGDEQYF
cdr3_nt: TGTGCCAGCAGTAACCAGGGCGACGAGCAGTACTTC
clone_size: -
j_call: TRBJ2-7
v_call: TRBV6-6
d_call: -

cdr3_aa: CAWSPLGNTIYF
cdr3_nt: TGTGCCTGGAGCCCCTTAGGAAACACCATATATTTT
clone_size: -
j_call: TRBJ1-3
v_call: TRBV30
d_call: -

cdr3_aa: CASSLGGGYTF
cdr3_nt: TGTGCCAGCAGCTTGGGGGGGGGATACACCTTC
clone_size: once
j_call: TRBJ1-2
v_call: TRBV5-4
d_call: -

cdr3_aa: CASSYYLTGGAGQPQHF
cdr3_nt: TGTGCCAGCAGCTACTACCTGACAGGGGGCGCGGGTCAGCCCCAGCATTTT
clone_size: -
j_call: TRBJ1-5
v_call: TRBV7-8
d_call: TRBD1

cdr3_aa: CASGENYGYTF
cdr3_nt: TGTGCCAGCGGAGAAAACTATGGCTACACCTTC
clone_size: -
j_call: TRBJ1-2
v_call: TRBV6-5
d_call: -

cdr3_aa: CASSQLKGLIYEQYF
cdr3_nt: TGCGCCAGCAGCCAGTTAAAGGGGCTCATCTACGAGCAGTACTTC
clone_size: -
j_call: TRBJ2-7
v_call: TRBV4-1
d_call: -

cdr3_aa: CASSGGSYQETQYF
cdr3_nt: TGTGCCAGCTCCGGGGGATCCTACCAAGAGACCCAGTACTTC
clone_size: -
j_call: TRBJ2-5
v_call: TRBV5-4
d_call: -

cdr3_aa: CASSQGGVHTEAFF
cdr3_nt: TGTGCCAGCAGCCAGGGAGGGGTGCACACTGAAGCTTTCTTT
clone_size: -
j_call: TRBJ1-1
v_call: TRBV21-1
d_call: -